This T cell receptor beta chain was recorded in a study of breast tumors, draining lymph nodes, adjacent tissues (dated by TCRdb to between 2015 and 2016). Describing the broader study: In breast cancer patients, the study compared the TCR beta repertoires of tumor, adjacent nontumor tissue and axillary lymph nodes. In human breast cancer, the study set out to assess how tumor, surrounding tissue and draining lymph node repertoires relate to one another and whether T cells might be exchanged between them.

Regarding this clonotype: This clone's antigen is unknown. No much larger clonotype is one base removed from it; base qualities were not supplied.

Germline trimming: 3 bases from V, 9 bases from J; junction bases outside gene matches: 9. Taken from the germline V gene (reference sequence), the CDR1 and CDR2 loops are MNHEY and SMNVEV. From the cysteine through the phenylalanine, the CDR3 covers 15 amino acids. Just the 45-base CDR3 DNA is kept, in frame starting at base 1. The sequencer listed for this sample is Illumina HiSeq 2000. Multiplex PCR amplification was used to generate the TCR beta chain libraries. High-throughput sequencing was used to analyze the amplified TCR beta chain products. Using fastp at Q25 and MiXCR, TCRdb reprocessed the public reads and kept productive beta chains. Identical CDR3 proteins give one entry, which carries the most common genes and DNA. For this sample there are 80,000 to 130,000 distinct CDR3 sequences; 21% appear just once. The ten largest clonotypes hold roughly 1.2% of the sample. General findings and caveats noted by the study authors: Tumor T-cell repertoires showed less diversity than lymph node repertoires and more diversity than nontumor tissue repertoires, and tumor T-cell repertoires showed preferential V and J gene usage. Tumor and nontumor tissue repertoires were significantly more similar in luminal-like than in basal-like breast cancer. A scenario in which most tumor T cells derive from the lymph node and then expand within tumor tissue was judged to be consistent with the data. The conclusion that tumor T cells originate in lymph nodes was presented as consistent with a hypothesis rather than as directly demonstrated.

The axillary draining lymph nodes of breast cancer patients were the source of the lymph node samples. This receptor was taken from a female donor with breast cancer. Some clones in this sample may be carry-over from other donors' samples. This chain is built from TRBV27 and TRBJ2-1; TRBD1 lines up with 9 middle nucleotides. Sequencing was done on a sample of axillary lymph node tissue. The base sequence is TGTGCCAGCAGTTTGGTACAGGGGGCCCCGAGTGAGCAGTTCTTC. Its protein reads: CASSLVQGAPSEQFF.